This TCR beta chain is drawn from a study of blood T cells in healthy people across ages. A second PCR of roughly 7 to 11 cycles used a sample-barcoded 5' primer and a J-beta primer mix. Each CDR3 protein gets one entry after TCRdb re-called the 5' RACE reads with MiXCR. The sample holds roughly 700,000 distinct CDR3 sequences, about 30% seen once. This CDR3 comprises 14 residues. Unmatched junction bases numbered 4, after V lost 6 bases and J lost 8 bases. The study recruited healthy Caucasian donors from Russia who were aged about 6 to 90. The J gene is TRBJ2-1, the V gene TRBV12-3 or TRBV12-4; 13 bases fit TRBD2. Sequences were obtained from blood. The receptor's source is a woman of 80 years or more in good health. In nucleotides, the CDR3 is TGTGCCAGCAGCCGGACTAGCGGGAGCTATGAGCAGTTCTTC. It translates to CASSRTSGSYEQFF.